The rows below give T cell receptor beta chains drawn from one sample of a study of graft-versus-host responses after intestinal transplantation. Here immunoSEQ multiplex PCR was the method, and the copy in TCRdb shows in-frame clones only, minus some. Among around 100,000 clones listed, over 85% were seen once. These receptors are not linked to any known antigen. The sample consisted of unstimulated CD8+ T cells sorted from spleen or lymph node cells, taken before intestinal transplant. All receptors derive from a human donor who received an intestinal transplant. The CDR3 runs from the conserved cysteine through the conserved F or W. The D gene is left open where the match is weak. The listing skips clone size in some rows; elsewhere it reads once, few, many or a size class.

>TRBJ1-3|NA|TRBV5-1|TRBD1
CASSLGPGQASGNTIYF
TGCGCCAGCAGCTTGGGTCCAGGACAGGCCTCTGGAAACACCATATATTTT
>TRBJ1-5|NA|TRBV7-9|NA
CASSLGQVNQPQHF
TGTGCCAGCAGCTTAGGCCAGGTCAATCAGCCCCAGCATTTT
>TRBJ1-4|NA|TRBV5-1|NA
CASSAATSRDEKLFF
TGCGCCAGCAGCGCTGCGACAAGTCGGGATGAAAAACTGTTTTTT
>TRBJ2-5|NA|TRBV19|NA
CASSIFGEIETQYF
TGTGCCAGTAGTATTTTTGGGGAGATTGAGACCCAGTACTTC
>TRBJ1-1|NA|TRBV6-1|NA
CASREGNTEAFF
TGTGCCAGCCGGGAGGGGAACACTGAAGCTTTCTTT
>TRBJ2-1|NA|TRBV11-3|NA
CASSPRGSNEQFF
TGTGCCAGCAGCCCCCGCGGGTCGAATGAGCAGTTCTTC
>TRBJ1-5|NA|TRBV28|NA
CASSLRFSGDQPQHF
TGTGCCAGCAGTTTAAGATTCTCGGGGGATCAGCCCCAGCATTTT
>TRBJ2-1|once|TRBV5-5|NA
CASSRTGNEQFF
TGTGCCAGCAGCCGCACAGGGAATGAGCAGTTCTTC
>TRBJ1-2|NA|TRBV5-1|TRBD1
CASSITPAGGSGYTF
TGCGCCAGCAGCATCACACCAGCAGGGGGCTCTGGCTACACCTTC
>TRBJ1-5|NA|TRBV27|NA
CASSLEHLGAVPKNNQPQHF
TGTGCCAGCAGTTTAGAGCATCTGGGGGCCGTACCGAAAAACAATCAGCCCCAGCATTTT
>TRBJ2-7|NA|TRBV29-1|NA
CSGVRGREQYF
TGCAGCGGAGTCAGAGGTCGGGAGCAGTACTTC
>TRBJ2-7|NA|TRBV25-1|TRBD1
CASSDSTTGATYEQYF
TGTGCCAGCAGTGACTCTACGACAGGGGCTACCTACGAGCAGTACTTC
>TRBJ2-7|NA|TRBV2|TRBD1
CAGKDRGSPHEQYF
TGTGCCGGTAAGGACAGGGGGTCGCCCCACGAGCAGTACTTC
>TRBJ2-2|NA|TRBV6-5|NA
CASRGGGSTGELFF
TGTGCCAGCAGGGGCGGAGGGAGCACCGGGGAGCTGTTTTTT
>TRBJ1-1|NA|TRBV19|NA
CASTQTENTEAFF
TGTGCCAGTACCCAGACAGAGAACACTGAAGCTTTCTTT
>TRBJ1-2|NA|TRBV11-3|NA
CASSPGAAYGYTF
TGTGCCAGCAGCCCCGGGGCCGCTTATGGCTACACCTTC
>TRBJ1-4|NA|TRBV7-9|NA
CASSRDEKLFF
TGTGCCAGCAGCCGGGATGAAAAACTGTTTTTT
>TRBJ1-6|NA|TRBV13|NA
CASSLLGGGDAGAPLHF
TGTGCCAGCAGCTTATTGGGCGGGGGGGACGCGGGAGCACCCCTCCACTTT
>TRBJ1-5|NA|TRBV19|TRBD1
CASSIDGTVGNQPQHF
TGTGCCAGTAGTATAGATGGGACAGTAGGCAATCAGCCCCAGCATTTT
>TRBJ2-5|NA|TRBV5-6|NA
CASSLTLGETQYF
TGTGCCAGCAGCTTGACCCTGGGGGAGACCCAGTACTTC
>TRBJ2-1|NA|TRBV29-1|TRBD2
CSCSGYNEQFF
TGCAGCTGTAGCGGGTACAATGAGCAGTTCTTC
>TRBJ2-2|NA|TRBV11-2|NA
CASSLGYGLSAGELFF
TGTGCCAGCAGCTTAGGTTACGGACTTTCCGCCGGGGAGCTGTTTTTT
>TRBJ2-5|NA|TRBV15|NA
CATSRSGGTQETQYF
TGTGCCACCAGCAGATCCGGCGGAACTCAAGAGACCCAGTACTTC
>TRBJ2-3|NA|TRBV9|NA
CASSASGSTDTQYF
TGTGCCAGCAGCGCGTCAGGTAGCACAGATACGCAGTATTTT
>TRBJ2-7|NA|TRBV7-9|NA
CASSLRGYEQYF
TGTGCCAGCAGCTTACGAGGCTACGAGCAGTACTTC
>TRBJ2-3|NA|TRBV13|NA
CASSHPAPLGTDTQYF
TGTGCCAGCAGCCACCCCGCGCCCCTGGGGACAGATACGCAGTATTTT
>TRBJ1-2|NA|TRBV19|NA
CASSIRRPVRVGPYGYTF
TGTGCCAGTAGTATCCGGCGTCCTGTACGCGTTGGACCCTATGGCTACACCTTC
>TRBJ2-7|once|TRBV2|NA
CASSDADRAYEQYF
TGTGCCAGCAGTGATGCCGATCGAGCCTACGAGCAGTACTTC
>TRBJ1-1|NA|TRBV6-5|NA
CASSYGGSRAFF
TGTGCCAGCAGTTATGGGGGGAGCAGAGCTTTCTTT
>TRBJ1-1|NA|TRBV9|NA
CASSRVENTEAFF
TGTGCCAGCAGTCGCGTTGAGAACACTGAAGCTTTCTTT
>TRBJ1-2|NA|TRBV9|NA
CASSTRTSGNYGYTF
TGTGCCAGCAGCACCCGGACAAGTGGGAACTATGGCTACACCTTC
>TRBJ2-1|NA|TRBV2|TRBD1
CASSPGQGFHNEQFF
TGTGCCAGCAGTCCGGGACAGGGTTTCCACAATGAGCAGTTCTTC
>TRBJ2-7|NA|TRBV7-9|NA
CASSSGAVEQYF
TGTGCCAGCAGCTCCGGAGCAGTCGAGCAGTACTTC
>TRBJ1-2|NA|TRBV7-8|NA
CASSFTLSMAAWGYTF
TGTGCCAGCAGCTTTACTTTAAGTATGGCAGCCTGGGGCTACACCTTC
>TRBJ2-2|NA|TRBV27|TRBD1
CASMTGAGELFF
TGTGCCAGCATGACAGGGGCCGGGGAGCTGTTTTTT
>TRBJ2-5|NA|TRBV30|TRBD1
CAWSWDREETQYF
TGTGCCTGGAGCTGGGACAGGGAGGAGACCCAGTACTTC
>TRBJ1-2|NA|TRBV15|NA
CATSPKDPANYGYTF
TGTGCCACCAGCCCGAAAGACCCTGCTAACTATGGCTACACCTTC
>TRBJ2-3|NA|TRBV7-6|NA
CASSSYSGTDTQYF
TGTGCCAGCAGTAGTTATAGCGGCACAGATACGCAGTATTTT
>TRBJ2-5|NA|TRBV10-3|NA
CATYEDRAWGGQYF
TGTGCCACCTACGAGGATAGGGCCTGGGGTGGCCAGTACTTC
>TRBJ2-7|NA|TRBV6-1|NA
CASSELSDSRWEQYF
TGTGCCAGCAGTGAACTCTCGGACAGCCGATGGGAGCAGTACTTC
>TRBJ2-2|NA|TRBV11-3|TRBD2
CASSLDSGLAGGSTGELFF
TGTGCCAGCAGCTTAGATTCGGGACTAGCGGGGGGGAGCACCGGGGAGCTGTTTTTT